This is a list of T cell receptor beta chains from one sample in a study of T cell changes during pregnancy in multiple sclerosis. The data were produced by immunoSEQ multiplex PCR, yet TCRdb's version contains in-frame clones alone and is incomplete. The sample shows 15,000 or so clones, over 75% of them seen only once. Material: CD8+ T cells from peripheral blood mononuclear cells, obtained after pregnancy. The receptors derive from a female donor in good health, enrolled as a control in a pregnancy study. Each CDR3 is given with its conserved first and last residue. The D gene is left open where the match is weak. The size field is filled for only some rows; it gives once, few, many or a size class.

clone_size: NA
j_call: TRBJ2-1
v_call: TRBV7-2
d_call: TRBD2
cdr3_aa: CASSLANGFSGGPLDEQFF
cdr3_nt: TGTGCCAGCAGCTTAGCGAATGGGTTTAGCGGGGGGCCTCTAGATGAGCAGTTCTTC

clone_size: NA
j_call: TRBJ2-1
v_call: TRBV6-6
d_call: NA
cdr3_aa: CASRLFGTDHNEQFF
cdr3_nt: TGTGCCAGCAGGCTCTTTGGGACTGACCACAATGAGCAGTTCTTC

clone_size: once
j_call: TRBJ2-6
v_call: TRBV4-1
d_call: NA
cdr3_aa: CASSHSGSGANVLTF
cdr3_nt: TGCGCCAGCAGCCACTCGGGATCTGGGGCCAACGTCCTGACTTTC

clone_size: NA
j_call: TRBJ1-1
v_call: TRBV13
d_call: NA
cdr3_aa: CASSSNLEDEAFF
cdr3_nt: TGTGCCAGCAGCTCCAATCTGGAGGATGAAGCTTTCTTT

clone_size: NA
j_call: TRBJ1-1
v_call: TRBV10-3
d_call: NA
cdr3_aa: CALFRNTEAFF
cdr3_nt: TGTGCCCTTTTTAGGAACACTGAAGCTTTCTTT

clone_size: once
j_call: TRBJ2-2
v_call: TRBV19
d_call: NA
cdr3_aa: CASTLYPGETGELFF
cdr3_nt: TGTGCCAGTACCCTTTATCCGGGGGAGACCGGGGAGCTGTTTTTT

clone_size: NA
j_call: TRBJ2-1
v_call: TRBV10-3
d_call: NA
cdr3_aa: CAISPFEVSSYNEQFF
cdr3_nt: TGTGCCATCAGCCCTTTTGAGGTTAGCTCCTACAATGAGCAGTTCTTC

clone_size: NA
j_call: TRBJ2-5
v_call: TRBV19
d_call: TRBD1
cdr3_aa: CASSLRDRVWETQYF
cdr3_nt: TGTGCCAGTAGTCTCCGGGACAGAGTGTGGGAGACCCAGTACTTC

clone_size: NA
j_call: TRBJ2-3
v_call: TRBV10-3
d_call: TRBD2
cdr3_aa: CAIGMTSGGTDTQYF
cdr3_nt: TGTGCCATCGGCATGACTAGCGGGGGAACAGATACGCAGTATTTT

clone_size: NA
j_call: TRBJ2-3
v_call: TRBV15
d_call: NA
cdr3_aa: CATSKERASPTDTQYF
cdr3_nt: TGTGCCACCAGCAAGGAAAGAGCTAGCCCCACAGATACGCAGTATTTT

clone_size: NA
j_call: TRBJ1-5
v_call: TRBV4-1
d_call: TRBD1
cdr3_aa: CASSPGTGANNQPQHF
cdr3_nt: TGCGCCAGCAGCCCAGGGACAGGGGCTAACAATCAGCCCCAGCATTTT

clone_size: NA
j_call: TRBJ1-5
v_call: TRBV7-8
d_call: NA
cdr3_aa: CASSLAPPGHLIFPQHF
cdr3_nt: TGTGCCAGCAGCTTAGCGCCACCGGGACATCTTATTTTTCCCCAGCATTTT

clone_size: NA
j_call: TRBJ1-5
v_call: TRBV28
d_call: NA
cdr3_aa: CASRPTGLGQPQHF
cdr3_nt: TGTGCCAGCAGACCTACAGGGCTTGGTCAGCCCCAGCATTTT

clone_size: NA
j_call: TRBJ2-3
v_call: TRBV7-8
d_call: NA
cdr3_aa: CASSFSSPSTDTQYF
cdr3_nt: TGTGCCAGCAGCTTCAGTTCTCCTAGCACAGATACGCAGTATTTT

clone_size: NA
j_call: TRBJ2-5
v_call: TRBV9
d_call: NA
cdr3_aa: CASSGPGQIIETQYF
cdr3_nt: TGTGCCAGCAGCGGACCCGGACAGATCATAGAGACCCAGTACTTC

clone_size: NA
j_call: TRBJ2-3
v_call: TRBV10-3
d_call: TRBD2
cdr3_aa: CAISEPGGDTQYF
cdr3_nt: TGTGCCATCAGTGAGCCGGGAGGAGATACGCAGTATTTT

clone_size: once
j_call: TRBJ2-7
v_call: TRBV5-1
d_call: TRBD1
cdr3_aa: CASSLVTGTESYEQYF
cdr3_nt: TGCGCCAGCAGCTTGGTTACGGGGACAGAGTCCTACGAGCAGTACTTC

clone_size: NA
j_call: TRBJ1-6
v_call: TRBV13
d_call: NA
cdr3_aa: CASSVESSYNSPLHF
cdr3_nt: TGTGCCAGCAGCGTAGAGAGCTCCTATAATTCACCCCTCCACTTT

clone_size: NA
j_call: TRBJ2-5
v_call: TRBV10-3
d_call: TRBD1
cdr3_aa: CAIRSTGVGETQYF
cdr3_nt: TGTGCCATCAGATCGACAGGGGTGGGGGAGACCCAGTACTTC

clone_size: NA
j_call: TRBJ2-1
v_call: TRBV27
d_call: NA
cdr3_aa: CASSSDGSSYNEQFF
cdr3_nt: TGTGCCAGCAGTTCCGACGGGAGCTCCTACAATGAGCAGTTCTTC

clone_size: NA
j_call: TRBJ1-5
v_call: TRBV9
d_call: NA
cdr3_aa: CASSVGGNNQPQHF
cdr3_nt: TGTGCCAGCAGCGTAGGAGGTAACAATCAGCCCCAGCATTTT

clone_size: NA
j_call: TRBJ2-3
v_call: TRBV5-4
d_call: TRBD2
cdr3_aa: CASSGGSTDTQYF
cdr3_nt: TGTGCCAGCTCCGGGGGGAGCACAGATACGCAGTATTTT

clone_size: NA
j_call: TRBJ1-1
v_call: TRBV29-1
d_call: TRBD1
cdr3_aa: CSVRSGTDTEAFF
cdr3_nt: TGCAGCGTTCGTTCCGGGACAGACACTGAAGCTTTCTTT

clone_size: NA
j_call: TRBJ2-3
v_call: TRBV2
d_call: NA
cdr3_aa: CASSEEFLGTDTQYF
cdr3_nt: TGTGCCAGCAGTGAGGAATTCCTAGGCACAGATACGCAGTATTTT

clone_size: NA
j_call: TRBJ2-3
v_call: TRBV6-1
d_call: NA
cdr3_aa: CASSDGGGKGSDTQYF
cdr3_nt: TGTGCCAGCAGTGACGGAGGGGGCAAGGGATCAGATACGCAGTATTTT

clone_size: NA
j_call: TRBJ2-7
v_call: TRBV4-1
d_call: NA
cdr3_aa: CASSQDVESYEQYF
cdr3_nt: TGCGCCAGCAGCCAAGATGTCGAGAGCTACGAGCAGTACTTC

clone_size: NA
j_call: TRBJ2-5
v_call: TRBV27
d_call: TRBD1
cdr3_aa: CASSYGTGVYQETQYF
cdr3_nt: TGTGCCAGCAGTTATGGGACAGGGGTTTACCAAGAGACCCAGTACTTC

clone_size: NA
j_call: TRBJ2-3
v_call: TRBV7-9
d_call: NA
cdr3_aa: CASSPPGVSTDTQYF
cdr3_nt: TGTGCCAGCAGCCCGCCGGGTGTTAGCACAGATACGCAGTATTTT

clone_size: NA
j_call: TRBJ2-3
v_call: TRBV5-4
d_call: TRBD1
cdr3_aa: CASSLTGGWGTDTQYF
cdr3_nt: TGTGCCAGCAGCCTTACAGGGGGCTGGGGCACAGATACGCAGTATTTT

clone_size: NA
j_call: TRBJ2-1
v_call: TRBV28
d_call: TRBD2
cdr3_aa: CASRTGTSGAREQFF
cdr3_nt: TGTGCCAGCAGGACTGGGACTAGCGGGGCCCGGGAGCAGTTCTTC

clone_size: NA
j_call: TRBJ2-1
v_call: TRBV30
d_call: NA
cdr3_aa: CAWSANPPPNEQFF
cdr3_nt: TGTGCCTGGAGTGCAAATCCCCCCCCCAATGAGCAGTTCTTC

clone_size: NA
j_call: TRBJ2-2
v_call: TRBV6-4
d_call: TRBD1
cdr3_aa: CASSAQSWAGGSTGELFF
cdr3_nt: TGTGCCAGCAGTGCCCAAAGCTGGGCAGGGGGTTCCACCGGGGAGCTGTTTTTT

clone_size: once
j_call: TRBJ1-2
v_call: TRBV14
d_call: NA
cdr3_aa: CASSQIPFPGVNGYTF
cdr3_nt: TGTGCCAGCAGCCAAATACCCTTCCCCGGGGTGAATGGCTACACCTTC

clone_size: NA
j_call: TRBJ2-3
v_call: TRBV11-2
d_call: NA
cdr3_aa: CASSEPLFVTDTQYF
cdr3_nt: TGTGCCAGCTCAGAACCACTATTCGTCACAGATACGCAGTATTTT

clone_size: NA
j_call: TRBJ2-7
v_call: TRBV2
d_call: NA
cdr3_aa: CASSDGSTPGYEQYF
cdr3_nt: TGTGCCAGCAGTGATGGTAGCACCCCCGGCTACGAGCAGTACTTC

clone_size: NA
j_call: TRBJ2-7
v_call: TRBV19
d_call: TRBD1
cdr3_aa: CASTPGDRDYEQYF
cdr3_nt: TGTGCCAGTACCCCCGGGGACAGAGACTACGAGCAGTACTTC

clone_size: NA
j_call: TRBJ1-2
v_call: TRBV7-8
d_call: TRBD1
cdr3_aa: CASSLTTGQVYGYTF
cdr3_nt: TGTGCCAGCAGCCTAACGACAGGGCAGGTATATGGCTACACCTTC

clone_size: NA
j_call: TRBJ2-5
v_call: TRBV9
d_call: NA
cdr3_aa: CASSLGLGTQYF
cdr3_nt: TGTGCCAGCAGCCTTGGCCTTGGGACCCAGTACTTC

clone_size: NA
j_call: TRBJ1-2
v_call: TRBV19
d_call: NA
cdr3_aa: CASSMENYGYTF
cdr3_nt: TGTGCCAGTAGCATGGAGAACTATGGCTACACCTTC

clone_size: once
j_call: TRBJ2-7
v_call: TRBV7-8
d_call: TRBD1
cdr3_aa: CASSPRTGGGDEQYF
cdr3_nt: TGTGCCAGCAGCCCGCGGACAGGGGGCGGGGACGAGCAGTACTTC

clone_size: NA
j_call: TRBJ1-2
v_call: TRBV27
d_call: NA
cdr3_aa: CASRLGLGASGYTF
cdr3_nt: TGTGCCAGCAGACTTGGGCTGGGGGCGAGTGGCTACACCTTC

clone_size: NA
j_call: TRBJ2-3
v_call: TRBV6-6
d_call: NA
cdr3_aa: CASSQTVNLDTQYF
cdr3_nt: TGTGCCAGCAGTCAGACAGTGAATTTGGATACGCAGTATTTT

clone_size: NA
j_call: TRBJ1-5
v_call: TRBV1
d_call: NA
cdr3_aa: CTSSQVGQPNQPQHF
cdr3_nt: TGCACCAGCAGCCAAGTGGGGCAGCCCAATCAGCCCCAGCATTTT

clone_size: NA
j_call: TRBJ1-1
v_call: TRBV25-1
d_call: NA
cdr3_aa: CASSDSTDIEAFF
cdr3_nt: TGTGCCAGCAGTGACTCGACGGACATTGAAGCTTTCTTT

clone_size: NA
j_call: TRBJ1-2
v_call: TRBV2
d_call: NA
cdr3_aa: CASRGARPNYGYTF
cdr3_nt: TGTGCCAGCAGGGGGGCCAGGCCTAACTATGGCTACACCTTC

clone_size: NA
j_call: TRBJ2-1
v_call: TRBV5-4
d_call: NA
cdr3_aa: CATQGPYNEQFF
cdr3_nt: TGTGCCACTCAGGGGCCGTACAATGAGCAGTTCTTC

clone_size: NA
j_call: TRBJ1-1
v_call: TRBV19
d_call: TRBD1
cdr3_aa: CASSIWTGANTEAFF
cdr3_nt: TGTGCCAGTAGTATCTGGACAGGGGCGAACACTGAAGCTTTCTTT

clone_size: NA
j_call: TRBJ1-5
v_call: TRBV11-2
d_call: NA
cdr3_aa: CASSSQVHQLQHF
cdr3_nt: TGTGCCAGCAGCTCCCAGGTCCATCAGCTCCAGCATTTT

clone_size: NA
j_call: TRBJ1-5
v_call: TRBV6-1
d_call: TRBD1
cdr3_aa: CASSEEGGAGQPQHF
cdr3_nt: TGTGCCAGCAGTGAGGAAGGGGGCGCGGGTCAGCCCCAGCATTTT

clone_size: NA
j_call: TRBJ2-6
v_call: TRBV7-9
d_call: NA
cdr3_aa: CASSPGQTSGANVLTF
cdr3_nt: TGTGCCAGCAGCCCAGGACAGACCTCTGGGGCCAACGTCCTGACTTTC

clone_size: NA
j_call: TRBJ1-2
v_call: TRBV14
d_call: NA
cdr3_aa: CASSPGLAGQANYGYTF
cdr3_nt: TGTGCCAGCAGCCCAGGGCTGGCAGGGCAAGCTAACTATGGCTACACCTTC

clone_size: NA
j_call: TRBJ2-1
v_call: TRBV27
d_call: TRBD1
cdr3_aa: CASQQGALTGEQFF
cdr3_nt: TGTGCCAGCCAGCAGGGGGCCCTGACGGGTGAGCAGTTCTTC

clone_size: NA
j_call: TRBJ1-1
v_call: TRBV29-1
d_call: NA
cdr3_aa: CSVESGRTEAFF
cdr3_nt: TGCAGCGTTGAATCCGGGAGGACTGAAGCTTTCTTT

clone_size: NA
j_call: TRBJ2-1
v_call: TRBV5-4
d_call: TRBD2
cdr3_aa: CASSFTSDLFNEQFF
cdr3_nt: TGTGCCAGCAGCTTTACTAGCGACTTATTCAATGAGCAGTTCTTC

clone_size: NA
j_call: TRBJ2-3
v_call: TRBV6-5
d_call: TRBD2
cdr3_aa: CANSYSSGSTQYF
cdr3_nt: TGTGCCAACAGTTACAGTAGCGGGAGTACGCAGTATTTT